The 13 T cell receptor beta chains below come from one sample, sequenced in a study of blood T cell repertoires in COVID-19. The assay was immunoSEQ multiplex PCR, and TCRdb's table has in-frame clones only and misses some. The table includes about 480,000 clones, approximately 87% detected once. Sequencing was done on a sample of PBMCs or T cells enriched from blood (not recorded which). These receptor sequences come from a woman aged 40 to 49 who had recovered from COVID-19.

This chain uses TRBV19 with TRBJ2-1; a weak D match, TRBD2 (6 bases). With 0 bases removed from V and 2 bases from J, the gap between germline ends came to 20 bases. There are 19 residues in the CDR3. CDR1 and CDR2 (germline): LNHDA, SQIVND (reference sequence). This CDR3 is CASSIDFRSRESAYNEQFF. The CDR3 nucleotides are TGTGCCAGTAGTATAGATTTTCGGAGTCGGGAGAGTGCCTACAATGAGCAGTTCTTC.

This clone has just one count. The chain carries TRBV5-8 and TRBJ1-1; 9 bases agree with TRBD1. Trimming took 0 bases from V and 4 from J; bases not matched to a gene: 4. CDR3 size: 15 residues. Germline V gene data show CDR1 as SGHTS and CDR2 as YDEGEE. DNA of the CDR3: TGTGCCAGCAGCTTGGGGGACAGGGTATTCACTGAAGCTTTCTTT. Amino acids: CASSLGDRVFTEAFF. Filled out from reference TRBV5-8 and TRBJ1-1, the complete variable domain reads EAGVTQSPTHLIKTRGQQATLRCSPISGHTSVYWYQQALGLGLQFLLWYDEGEERNRGNFPPRFSGRQFPNYSSELNVNALELEDSALYLCASSLGDRVFTEAFFGQGTRLTVV.

V is TRBV4-2 and J is TRBJ1-1, with 9 positions matching TRBD1. The CDR3 extends over 13 amino acids. Germline values: CDR1 LGHNA, CDR2 YNFKEQ. V lost 0 bases and J lost 8; bases outside the gene matches: 1. The CDR3 region is CASSQEQGAEAFF. CDR3 nucleotide sequence: TGTGCCAGCAGCCAAGAACAGGGGGCAGAAGCTTTCTTT.

The count of this clone is one. V gene TRBV6-5 combines with J gene TRBJ2-1, with 8 bases identical to TRBD2. V lost 6 bases and J lost 8; bases outside the gene matches: 12. CDR3 length: 15 residues. Germline V gene data show CDR1 as MNHEY and CDR2 as SVGAGI. The CDR3 bases are TGTGCCAGCAGGGATAGCGGGACCCTCCGGGATGAGCAGTTCTTC. This translates into CASRDSGTLRDEQFF.

The genes are TRBV27 and TRBJ2-3, with D unclear. Germline V CDR1 and CDR2: MNHEY, SMNVEV (reference sequence). Deletions cut 2 bases from V and 4 bases from J, with 7 bases between. This CDR3 contains 13 residues. The CDR3 sequence: CASSLIAPDTQYF. The CDR3 DNA reads as TGTGCCAGCAGTTTAATAGCACCAGATACGCAGTATTTT.

V and J are TRBV30 and TRBJ2-2; TRBD1 aligns across 12 bases. V gave up 5 bases and J gave up 8 bases; unmatched junction bases: 9. The germline gives CDR1 GTSNPN, CDR2 SVGIG (reference sequence). This CDR3 comprises 15 residues. The CDR3 DNA is TGTGCCTGGTCTCCGGGACAGGGGGCTTGGGGGGAGCTGTTTTTT. Translation gives CAWSPGQGAWGELFF. Full variable domain (remainder filled in from reference TRBV30 and TRBJ2-2): SQTIHQWPATLVQPVGSPLSLECTVEGTSNPNLYWYRQAAGRGLQLLFYSVGIGQISSEVPQNLSASRPQDRQFILSSKKLLLSDSGFYLCAWSPGQGAWGELFFGEGSRLTVL.

The gene calls are TRBV28 and TRBJ1-1, with D tentatively TRBD1 (5 bases). V was pared by 1 base and J by 5 bases, with 8 bases between. Germline V lookup: CDR1 MDHEN, CDR2 SYDVKM. This CDR3 has 13 residues. As DNA, the CDR3 is TGTGCCAGCAGTTTATATGGGGGGACTGAAGCTTTCTTT. This gives the protein CASSLYGGTEAFF.

The chain links TRBV11-2 to TRBJ1-1; tentative D call: TRBD1 (6 bases). This CDR3 is built from 12 residues. V lost 6 bases and J 7 bases, leaving 12 bases between the germline ends. CDR1 SGHAT and CDR2 FQNNGV come from the germline V gene. CDR3 sequence reads: CASRGRDNEAFF. The CDR3 nucleotides are TGTGCCAGCAGGGGCCGGGACAATGAAGCTTTCTTT. Filled out from reference TRBV11-2 and TRBJ1-1, the complete variable domain reads EAGVAQSPRYKIIEKRQSVAFWCNPISGHATLYWYQQILGQGPKLLIQFQNNGVVDDSQLPKDRFSAERLKGVDSTLKIQPAKLEDSAVYLCASRGRDNEAFFGQGTRLTVV.

This clone has a handful of counts. The rearrangement links TRBV29-1 to TRBJ1-1; 8 nucleotides align to TRBD1. This CDR3 is 14 amino acids long. CDR1 is SQVTM, CDR2 ANQGSEA, per germline. Trimming cost V 6 bases and J 6 bases; bases outside gene matches: 12. CDR3 protein: CSVERQGRFPEAFF. Written as DNA, the CDR3 is TGCAGCGTCGAACGACAGGGGAGGTTCCCTGAAGCTTTCTTT.

The chain uses TRBV11-2 and TRBJ2-2; tentative D call: TRBD1 (6 bases). Trimming stripped 1 base from V and 9 bases from J, with 18 bases between. In germline, CDR1 is SGHAT, CDR2 FQNNGV. The CDR3 contains 16 residues. The CDR3 here is CASSLGGAGAKRELFF. In DNA, the CDR3 is TGTGCCAGCAGCTTAGGAGGGGCAGGGGCCAAACGGGAGCTGTTTTTT.

The chain recombines TRBV10-1 with TRBJ2-5, with 9 nucleotides matching TRBD2. V lost 7 bases, J lost 3 bases, and 18 bases stayed unmatched. This CDR3 region has 18 residues. In germline, CDR1 is WNHNN, CDR2 SYGVQD (reference sequence). The DNA of the CDR3 is TGCGCCAGCAAATTCATATCGGCGCTAGCGGGATGGGAAGAGACCCAGTACTTC. It specifies CASKFISALAGWEETQYF.

The CDR3 spells CASNNRDRGSYEQYF. As DNA, the CDR3 is TGTGCCAGCAACAACCGGGACAGGGGCTCCTACGAGCAGTACTTC. V gene TRBV11-3 combines with J gene TRBJ2-7; 10 positions agree with TRBD1. CDR1 and CDR2 (germline): SGHNT, YENEEA. The ends lost 7 bases at V and 0 bases at J; junction bases unmatched: 6. There are 15 residues in the CDR3.

V gene TRBV7-2 combines with J gene TRBJ1-2; TRBD1 matches at 7 bases. CDR3 length equals 14 residues. The V gene's germline CDR1 is SGHTA and CDR2 FQGNSA. The junction had 9 bases not matched to a gene; V was cut back by 5 bases and J by 6 bases. In DNA, the CDR3 is TGTGCCAGCAGCCAGACAGGGATCCCTGATGGCTACACCTTC. This gives the protein CASSQTGIPDGYTF.